Each of the 13 T cell receptor beta chains below was sequenced from the same sample in a study of breast tumors, draining lymph nodes, adjacent tissues. One entry per CDR3 protein results from TCRdb running MiXCR on the multiplex PCR reads. The data contain about 220,000 distinct CDR3 sequences, 30% to 35% of them seen just once; the ten biggest clones take up 3% to 4%. Axillary draining lymph nodes of breast cancer patients supplied the node samples. Material: axillary lymph node tissue. Receptor source: a female donor with breast cancer. Some clones in this sample may be carry-over from other donors' samples.

This clonotype was counted many times. This sequence joins TRBV19 and TRBJ2-7, with D tentatively TRBD1 or TRBD2 (5 bases each). Germline assignment: CDR1 LNHDA and CDR2 SQIVND (reference sequence). Trimming pared 3 bases from V and 3 bases from J, leaving 15 bases between. The CDR3 runs to 15 residues. The CDR3 sequence: CASSIKIEGLYEQYF. CDR3 bases: TGTGCCAGTAGTATTAAAATCGAGGGGCTCTACGAGCAGTACTTC.

This clonotype was seen only a few times. The chain links TRBV12-5 to TRBJ1-5, with 9 bases matching TRBD1. The CDR3 consists of 16 residues. In germline, CDR1 is LGHNT, CDR2 FRNRAP. J gave up 7 bases and V 3 bases, and 10 bases lay outside the gene matches. The CDR3, as DNA: TGTGCTAGTGGTTTCGTACTACAGGGGGCATTCCAGCCCCAGCATTTT. It codes for CASGFVLQGAFQPQHF.

This chain joins TRBV7-2 and TRBJ2-7; 7 positions match TRBD1. The V gene's germline CDR1 is SGHTA and CDR2 FQGNSA. There are 14 residues in the CDR3. This chain's CDR3 is CARDTGVASYEQYF. CDR3 DNA: TGTGCTAGAGACACAGGGGTGGCTAGCTACGAGCAGTACTTC.

V is TRBV6-1 and J is TRBJ1-6, with a weak D call TRBD1 (6 bases). The CDR3 is 14 amino acids. Germline lookup yields CDR1 MNHNS and CDR2 SASEGT. The germline V and J ends were trimmed by 6 bases and 7 bases, with 13 bases remaining between them. The CDR3 loop reads CASRGGTGNSPLHF. The CDR3, as DNA: TGTGCCAGCAGGGGGGGAACAGGGAATTCACCCCTCCACTTT.

In this sample, this clonotype turned up many times. The chain links TRBV20-1 to TRBJ2-1, with TRBD2 identical over 9 bases. This CDR3 is built from 16 residues. Germline V gene data show CDR1 as DFQATT and CDR2 as SNEGSKA (reference sequence). The V and J ends lost 1 base and 6 bases, in that order; junction bases with no gene match: 10. The CDR3: CSARARLAADFNEQFF. CDR3 nucleotide sequence: TGCAGTGCTAGAGCCCGACTAGCGGCGGACTTCAATGAGCAGTTCTTC.

This clonotype has ten or more counts. This chain uses TRBV2 with TRBJ2-1; TRBD1 might be the D (6 bases). The CDR3 runs to 13 residues. The V end was cut by 11 bases, the J end by 4 bases, with 15 bases between. CDR1 and CDR2 (germline): SNHLY, FYNNEI. CDR3 sequence (DNA): TGTGCCTTAGAAGGGACAAATTACAATGAGCAGTTCTTC. As protein: CALEGTNYNEQFF.

CDR3 coding DNA: TGTGCCAGCAGCGTTGGACAGGGTGGCACCTACGAGCAGTACTTC. Translation: CASSVGQGGTYEQYF. The chain links TRBV7-3 to TRBJ2-7; 8 nucleotides align to TRBD1. Germline CDR1 is SGHTA and CDR2 is FQGTGA. Trimming removed 5 bases from V and 2 bases from J; junction bases left unmatched: 8. The CDR3 is made up of 15 amino acids. Full variable domain (rest looked up from reference TRBV7-3 and TRBJ2-7): GAGVSQTPSNKVTEKGKYVELRCDPISGHTALYWYRQSLGQGPEFLIYFQGTGAADDSGLPNDRFFAVRPEGSVSTLKIQRTERGDSAVYLCASSVGQGGTYEQYFGPGTRLTVT.

This clonotype turned up a few times. The chain joins TRBV9 to TRBJ2-2; no reliable D call. V was trimmed by 0 bases and J by 0 bases, leaving 9 bases between them. Germline V gene data show CDR1 as SGDLS and CDR2 as YYNGEE. The CDR3 covers 16 residues. The CDR3 bases are TGTGCCAGCAGCGTAGCGATGGTTCCGAACACCGGGGAGCTGTTTTTT. The encoded protein is CASSVAMVPNTGELFF.

Regarding this clonotype: This may be a read error: a much more frequent sequence differs by one nucleotide. The chain has TRBV20-1 and TRBJ2-7, with D possibly called TRBD1 or TRBD2 (7 bases each). There are 16 residues in the CDR3. CDR1 is DFQATT, CDR2 SNEGSKA, per germline (reference sequence). With 7 bases removed from V and 4 bases from J, the gap between germline ends came to 26 bases. The CDR3, as DNA: TGCAGTGTTAGCTCCCCAGGGGGGGGCGGGCTTTACGAGCAGTACTTC. Translated: CSVSSPGGGGLYEQYF.

This clonotype has a count of ten or more. The CDR3 is CAWSVPGYEQYF. The DNA for the CDR3 is TGTGCCTGGAGTGTACCGGGCTACGAGCAGTACTTC. V gene TRBV30 combines with J gene TRBJ2-7, with no clear D. Looked up from germline, CDR1 is GTSNPN and CDR2 is SVGIG (reference sequence). This CDR3 contains 12 residues. Between the trimmed V and J ends, which lost 0 bases and 3 bases, there was a span of 6 bases. Based on the CDR3 plus reference TRBV30 and TRBJ2-7, the full variable domain is SQTIHQWPATLVQPVGSPLSLECTVEGTSNPNLYWYRQAAGRGLQLLFYSVGIGQISSEVPQNLSASRPQDRQFILSSKKLLLSDSGFYLCAWSVPGYEQYFGPGTRLTVT.

With respect to this clonotype: A read error may produce the germline difference seen at one junction end. The rearrangement joins TRBV11-3 to TRBJ2-3; 7 nucleotides align to TRBD1. Germline lookup yields CDR1 SGHNT and CDR2 YENEEA. CDR3 size: 16 residues. The CDR3 region has the DNA TGTGCCAGCAGCGTAGAGGGGACAGCGATTTCAGATACGCAGTATTTT. Protein product: CASSVEGTAISDTQYF.

This clonotype was seen repeatedly, ten times or more. J is TRBJ1-4 and V is TRBV9, with D perhaps TRBD1 (6 bases). Germline V lookup: CDR1 SGDLS, CDR2 YYNGEE. V dropped 0 bases and J dropped 7 bases, with 22 bases sitting between them. CDR3 length equals 18 residues. The CDR3 bases are TGTGCCAGCAGCGTAGGGGCAGGACGGCAGGGGTCGGGTGAAAAACTGTTTTTT. Its translation is CASSVGAGRQGSGEKLFF.

This clonotype came up a few times. CDR3 nucleotides: TGTGCCAGCAGTTTCCTTTGGGGAGGCGGGAATTCACCCCTCCACTTT. Protein: CASSFLWGGGNSPLHF. This chain uses TRBV12-3 or TRBV12-4 with TRBJ1-6; D gene ambiguous. Trimming cost V 3 bases and J 7 bases, with 16 bases left between them. The CDR3 length is 16 residues.